Following are 31 T cell receptor beta chains from one sample sequenced in a study of blood T cells in healthy people across ages. A second PCR, run for roughly 7 to 11 cycles, used a sample-barcoded 5' primer plus a J-beta primer mix. TCRdb reprocessed the 5' RACE reads via MiXCR and lists one record per CDR3 protein. Of over 1,300,000 distinct CDR3 sequences listed, approximately 60% were seen once; the top ten hold approximately 7%. The material sequenced was blood. The source is a man aged 18 to 29 in good health.

CDR3 residues: CASSPQEGRYRQITIQYF. DNA for the CDR3: TGCGCCAGCAGCCCCCAAGAGGGGAGATACCGCCAAATAACCATTCAGTACTTC. The gene calls are TRBV4-1 and TRBJ2-4, with D possibly being TRBD1 or TRBD2 (5 bases each). CDR1 MGHRA and CDR2 YSYEKL come from the germline V gene. The length of the CDR3 is 18 residues. Trimming cost V 4 bases and J 9 bases, with 28 bases left between them.

V and J are TRBV18 and TRBJ2-3; perhaps TRBD2 as D (5 bases). This CDR3 is built from 16 residues. V lost 0 bases and J 3 bases, leaving 13 bases between the germline ends. From germline, CDR1 is KGHSH and CDR2 LQKENI. CDR3 sequence: CASSPPVQRWTDTQYF. The CDR3, as DNA: TGTGCCAGCTCACCACCGGTACAGCGGTGGACAGATACGCAGTATTTT.

With respect to this clonotype: Relative to the germline gene, one junction end is altered; a read error may explain this. CDR3 sequence reads: CSVEDRENANYGYTF. The CDR3 nucleotides read TGCAGCGTGGAAGACAGGGAAAACGCTAACTATGGCTACACCTTC. V usage is TRBV29-1 and J usage is TRBJ1-2, with 7 bases aligning to TRBD1. This CDR3 is built from 15 residues. CDR1 is SQVTM, CDR2 ANQGSEA, per germline.

J is TRBJ2-1 and V is TRBV3-1, with TRBD2 matching over 15 bases. The ends lost 5 bases at V and 6 bases at J; junction bases unmatched: 11. The CDR3 has 18 residues. Germline V gives CDR1 LGHDT, CDR2 YNNKEL (reference sequence). DNA for the CDR3: TGTGCCAGCAGCTACGGACTAGCGGGAGGGCTTTCCGGCAATGAGCAGTTCTTC. Translated, it gives CASSYGLAGGLSGNEQFF.

This clonotype was seen many times. This chain connects TRBV4-3 to TRBJ2-5; the D is unclear. In germline, CDR1 is LGHNA, CDR2 YSLEER. CDR3 size: 13 residues. V lost 5 bases and J 2 bases, leaving 9 bases between the germline ends. For the CDR3, the DNA is TGCGCCAGCAGCTGGGGTCTTCAAGAGACCCAGTACTTC. Protein product: CASSWGLQETQYF.

The rearrangement uses TRBV15 and TRBJ2-3; 13 bases align to TRBD2. The trim removed 1 base at V and 2 bases at J, leaving 6 bases unmatched. Germline CDR1 LNHNV, CDR2 YYDKDF (reference sequence). The CDR3 totals 18 residues. The CDR3 region has the DNA TGTGCCACCAGCAGAGCCAGGACTAGCGGGGGAATCACAGATACGCAGTATTTT. Encoded protein: CATSRARTSGGITDTQYF.

The gene calls are TRBV11-2 and TRBJ1-2; D gene ambiguous. This CDR3 comprises 14 residues. Trimming pared 1 base from V and 4 bases from J, leaving 10 bases between. Germline V CDR1 and CDR2: SGHAT, FQNNGV. In nucleotides, the CDR3 is TGTGCCAGCAGCTTAGCGCGGGATACCTATGGCTACACCTTC. Translated, it gives CASSLARDTYGYTF.

J is TRBJ1-2 and V is TRBV7-9; tentatively, D is TRBD1 (6 bases). The V gene lost 5 bases and the J gene lost 5 bases, with 18 bases spanning the gap. This CDR3 has 15 residues. Germline V gives CDR1 SEHNR, CDR2 FQNEAQ (reference sequence). CDR3 protein: CASSRLDRSIYGYTF. Written as DNA, the CDR3 is TGTGCCAGCAGCCGACTAGACAGGAGTATTTATGGCTACACCTTC.

The chain employs TRBV2 and TRBJ1-5; D is unclear. Germline loops: CDR1 SNHLY, CDR2 FYNNEI. The V end lost 6 bases, the J end lost 5 bases, and 11 bases lay between the germline ends. This CDR3 has 13 amino acids. CDR3: CASRESRDQPQHF. The DNA for the CDR3 is TGTGCCAGCAGAGAATCAAGGGATCAGCCCCAGCATTTT.

Regarding this clonotype: Relative to the germline gene, one junction end is altered; a read error may explain this. This chain links TRBV3-1 with TRBJ2-7; 8 positions agree with TRBD1. The CDR3 runs 17 residues. CDR1 and CDR2 (germline): LGHDT, YNNKEL (reference sequence). The DNA for the CDR3 is TGTGCCATCAGCCAAGTGATCAGGACAGGGTCGATCTACGAGCAGTACTTC. Residues: CAISQVIRTGSIYEQYF.

The rearrangement uses TRBV4-2 and TRBJ2-4, with 7 bases matching TRBD2. Germline values: CDR1 LGHNA, CDR2 YNFKEQ. This CDR3 comprises 13 residues. V shed 5 bases and J 13 bases; nucleotides not matched to a gene: 11. CDR3 coding DNA: TGTGCCAGCAGCGTAAAGTTGGGGGGGGAGCAGTACTTC. Translated: CASSVKLGGEQYF.

The chain couples TRBV28 to TRBJ2-5, with D perhaps TRBD2 (6 bases). This CDR3 has 16 residues. Trimming shortened V by 5 bases and J by 4 bases, and 20 bases separated the two germline ends. Looked up from germline, CDR1 is MDHEN and CDR2 is SYDVKM. The CDR3 nucleotides are TGTGCCAGCAGTCAAGCACTAGCCTACCGGGGAGAGACCCAGTACTTC. Amino acid sequence: CASSQALAYRGETQYF.

V and J are TRBV28 and TRBJ2-4; perhaps TRBD1 as D (6 bases). V was shortened by 3 bases and J by 7 bases, with 16 bases between the two germline ends. The CDR3 contains 15 residues. Germline CDR1 and CDR2: MDHEN and SYDVKM. CDR3 residues: CASSFDTGFENIQYF. CDR3 sequence (DNA): TGTGCCAGCAGTTTTGACACAGGGTTCGAGAACATTCAGTACTTC.

This clonotype was seen at least ten times. The chain carries TRBV6-6 and TRBJ2-5, with TRBD1 identical over 8 bases. Germline loops: CDR1 MNHNY, CDR2 SVGAGI (reference sequence). V lost 7 bases and J lost 7; bases outside the gene matches: 8. The CDR3 loop spans 13 amino acids. DNA for the CDR3: TGTGCCAGCATTGCGACAGGGGACGGGACCCAGTACTTC. It yields the protein CASIATGDGTQYF.

The genes are TRBV4-2 and TRBJ1-2, with D perhaps matching TRBD1 (6 bases). Germline V gene sequence: CDR1 LGHNA, CDR2 YNFKEQ. V was shortened by 1 base and J by 1 base, with 13 bases between the two germline ends. The CDR3 consists of 16 residues. As DNA, the CDR3 is TGTGCCAGCAGCCAAGGCCGGGACACCTTTAACTATGGCTACACCTTC. This sequence encodes CASSQGRDTFNYGYTF.

This clonotype was seen only a few times. The gene calls are TRBV20-1 and TRBJ2-2; 10 bases align to TRBD2. The ends lost 5 bases at V and 5 bases at J; junction bases unmatched: 8. The germline CDR1 and CDR2 sequences are DFQATT and SNEGSKA (reference sequence). The CDR3 is made up of 15 amino acids. This chain's CDR3 is CSAFKRGGRTGELFF. The CDR3 DNA sequence: TGCAGTGCTTTCAAGCGGGGGGGTAGAACCGGGGAGCTGTTTTTT.

This chain links TRBV20-1 with TRBJ2-4, with TRBD2 matching 7 bases. The assigned J gene may be wrong: the sequence end matches TRBJ2-7 better. This CDR3 contains 14 residues. Germline V lookup: CDR1 DFQATT, CDR2 SNEGSKA (reference sequence). DNA for the CDR3: TGCAGTGCTCCTTCTAGCGGTCCAGAGGGCGAGCAGTACTTC. It translates to CSAPSSGPEGEQYF.

The V gene is TRBV5-1, the J gene TRBJ2-1; TRBD1 aligns across 7 bases. The V and J ends lost 6 bases and 8 bases, in that order; junction bases with no gene match: 14. Germline V gene lookup returns CDR1 SGHRS and CDR2 YFSETQ. The CDR3 extends over 15 amino acids. In nucleotides, the CDR3 is TGCGCCAGCACCGTCCCCAGGGGGTATGAGGATGAGCAGTTCTTC. Protein sequence: CASTVPRGYEDEQFF.

The genes are TRBV15 and TRBJ2-3, with D maybe TRBD2 (6 bases). CDR1 and CDR2 from the germline V gene are LNHNV and YYDKDF (reference sequence). V was trimmed by 0 bases and J by 4 bases, leaving 14 bases between them. CDR3 length: 16 amino acids. The CDR3 reads CATSRETVGGSDTQYF. The CDR3 nucleotides read TGTGCCACCAGCAGAGAAACGGTCGGGGGATCAGATACGCAGTATTTT. Full variable domain (outside the CDR3, taken from reference TRBV15 and TRBJ2-3): DAMVIQNPRYQVTQFGKPVTLSCSQTLNHNVMYWYQQKSSQAPKLLFHYYDKDFNNEADTPDNFQSRRPNTSFCFLDIRSPGLGDTAMYLCATSRETVGGSDTQYFGPGTRLTVL.

This clonotype was seen a few times. This chain links TRBV9 with TRBJ2-3; 9 nucleotides agree with TRBD2. Looked up from germline, CDR1 is SGDLS and CDR2 is YYNGEE. CDR3 length equals 17 residues. J lost 0 bases, V lost 0 bases, and 5 bases had no gene match. CDR3 in DNA: TGTGCCAGCAGCGTAGCCTTAGCGGGAGCTAGCACAGATACGCAGTATTTT. Translation gives CASSVALAGASTDTQYF.

The CDR3 here is CASSRLAGGPTDTQYF. CDR3 nucleotides: TGTGCCAGCAGTCGACTAGCGGGAGGGCCGACAGATACGCAGTATTTT. V usage is TRBV27 and J usage is TRBJ2-3, with TRBD2 matching over 14 bases. Per germline, CDR1 MNHEY and CDR2 SMNVEV (reference sequence). The ends lost 5 bases at V and 3 bases at J; junction bases unmatched: 4. The CDR3 runs 16 residues.

This clonotype came up a few times. The J gene is TRBJ1-2, the V gene TRBV4-1, with TRBD1 as a possible D gene (6 bases). Germline CDR1 MGHRA, CDR2 YSYEKL. V lost 0 bases and J lost 7, with 18 bases in between. The CDR3 is made up of 16 amino acids. The CDR3 DNA reads TGCGCCAGCAGCCAAGAGATACACACGGGGGCTGCTGGCTACACCTTC. Protein product: CASSQEIHTGAAGYTF.

The CDR3 DNA reads TGTGCCATCAGGGACAGGGCAAGGAGTAGCTCACCCCTCCACTTT. It translates to CAIRDRARSSSPLHF. This sequence joins TRBV10-3 and TRBJ1-6; 8 bases agree with TRBD1. Germline V lookup: CDR1 ENHRY, CDR2 SYGVKD. With V trimmed by 6 bases and J by 10 bases, 11 bases remained unmatched. CDR3 length equals 15 residues.

This chain uses TRBV20-1 with TRBJ2-7, with a tentative D call TRBD1 (6 bases). V dropped 0 bases and J dropped 1 base, with 10 bases sitting between them. The CDR3 spans 14 residues. Germline V gene lookup returns CDR1 DFQATT and CDR2 SNEGSKA (reference sequence). The CDR3 nucleotides are TGCAGTGCTAGAGATCCTAGGGGGTCCTACGAGCAGTACTTC. Its translation is CSARDPRGSYEQYF.

The rearrangement links TRBV20-1 to TRBJ2-7; D is tentatively TRBD1 or TRBD2 (5 bases each). V was clipped by 2 bases and J by 5 bases, with 16 bases between them. The CDR3 totals 14 residues. CDR1 DFQATT and CDR2 SNEGSKA come from the germline V gene (reference sequence). CDR3 sequence: CSARRGAGGNEQYF. CDR3 in DNA: TGCAGTGCTAGACGAGGGGCAGGTGGTAACGAGCAGTACTTC.

This clonotype has just a few counts. This sequence joins TRBV11-3 and TRBJ2-7; 7 bases line up with TRBD1. In germline, CDR1 is SGHNT, CDR2 YENEEA. The CDR3 sequence is 15 residues long. V was pared by 5 bases and J by 3 bases, with 10 bases of the junction left unmatched. The CDR3, as DNA: TGTGCCAGCAGCCAAGACAGGGAAAGAGGCTACGAGCAGTACTTC. Translation: CASSQDRERGYEQYF.

This chain joins TRBV6-1 and TRBJ2-1; maybe TRBD1 (7 bases). From germline, CDR1 is MNHNS and CDR2 SASEGT. The CDR3 has 15 amino acids. Trimming stripped 4 bases from V and 1 base from J, with 11 bases between. The CDR3, as DNA: TGTGCCAGCAGTGTGACAGGGAGGTCCTACAATGAGCAGTTCTTC. Protein: CASSVTGRSYNEQFF.

This clonotype was detected only once. J is TRBJ2-7 and V is TRBV28; D is perhaps TRBD2 (5 bases). Trimming left V 5 bases short and J 1 base short, with 15 bases between. Germline V gene data show CDR1 as MDHEN and CDR2 as SYDVKM. CDR3 length: 15 residues. The CDR3, as DNA: TGTGCCAGCAGTAGCCCCGGGGTGGGTTCCTACGAGCAGTACTTC. It codes for CASSSPGVGSYEQYF.

The V call is TRBV28, the J call TRBJ1-3; 8 nucleotides agree with TRBD1. The V segment lost 5 bases and the J segment 2 bases; nucleotides outside the gene matches: 8. There are 16 residues in the CDR3. CDR1 MDHEN and CDR2 SYDVKM come from the germline V gene. CDR3 protein: CASSPLDRAAGNTIYF. DNA of the CDR3: TGTGCCAGCAGTCCCCTGGACAGGGCTGCTGGAAACACCATATATTTT.

This clonotype was recorded a few times. The chain uses TRBV5-1 and TRBJ2-1; the D is unclear. The V gene lost 6 bases and the J gene lost 5 bases, with 6 bases spanning the gap. Germline-derived CDR1 and CDR2 are SGHRS and YFSETQ. This CDR3 spans 11 amino acids. The chain's CDR3 is CASNLNNEQFF. The CDR3 nucleotides are TGCGCCAGCAACCTAAACAATGAGCAGTTCTTC. Looking up the rest from reference TRBV5-1 and TRBJ2-1 gives the full variable domain: KAGVTQTPRYLIKTRGQQVTLSCSPISGHRSVSWYQQTPGQGLQFLFEYFSETQRNKGNFPGRFSGRQFSNSRSEMNVSTLELGDSALYLCASNLNNEQFFGPGTRLTVL.

Details on this clonotype: An end of the junction does not agree with germline; a read error may underlie this. V gene TRBV3-1 combines with J gene TRBJ2-3, with D perhaps TRBD1 (6 bases). This CDR3 spans 14 amino acids. Per the germline V gene, CDR1 is LGHDT and CDR2 is YNNKEL (reference sequence). The CDR3 here is CAGSQGHNTDTQYF. The CDR3 DNA reads TGTGCCGGCAGCCAGGGACACAACACAGATACGCAGTATTTT.